This is a list of T cell receptor beta chains from one sample in a study of blood T cell repertoires in COVID-19. Profiling relied on immunoSEQ multiplex PCR, and the TCRdb table lists in-frame clones only, not all of them. The sample includes fewer than 250,000 clones, approximately 86% of them seen just once. What was sequenced was peripheral blood. The receptors stem from a man aged 55 to 70 with acute or convalescent COVID-19. The CDR3 runs from the conserved cysteine through the conserved F or W. The D gene is left open where the match is weak. Clone size is stated in some rows and not others, as once, few, many or a class when expanded.

clone_size: NA; d_call: TRBD1; v_call: TRBV12-3/TRBV12-4; j_call: TRBJ2-7; cdr3_nt: TGTGCCAGCAGTTGGGACAGGGGGACCGAGCAGTACTTC; cdr3_aa: CASSWDRGTEQYF
clone_size: NA; d_call: TRBD2; v_call: TRBV5-1; j_call: TRBJ2-1; cdr3_nt: TGCGCCAGCAGCTCCTTTAACATACTAGCGGGGGGGCGTTACAATGAGCAGTTCTTC; cdr3_aa: CASSSFNILAGGRYNEQFF
clone_size: NA; d_call: TRBD2; v_call: TRBV7-7; j_call: TRBJ2-1; cdr3_nt: TGTGCCAAAGTGAGGGGGACGGGACTAGCGCTGAACAATGAGCAGTTCTTC; cdr3_aa: CAKVRGTGLALNNEQFF
clone_size: NA; d_call: NA; v_call: TRBV7-2; j_call: TRBJ1-1; cdr3_nt: TGTGCCAGCAGCTTAGTTGCGGGGTCCGGGATAGCTTTCTTT; cdr3_aa: CASSLVAGSGIAFF
clone_size: medium-sized; d_call: NA; v_call: TRBV4-3; j_call: TRBJ2-1; cdr3_nt: TGCGCCAGCAGCCAAGATGTGGCGGGGACCACCTACAATGAGCAGTTCTTC; cdr3_aa: CASSQDVAGTTYNEQFF
clone_size: NA; d_call: TRBD1; v_call: TRBV19; j_call: TRBJ2-7; cdr3_nt: TGTGCCAGTAGTCCCCCCGCCGGGACAGGACCTAGAGAGCAGTACTTC; cdr3_aa: CASSPPAGTGPREQYF
clone_size: NA; d_call: TRBD1; v_call: TRBV7-9; j_call: TRBJ2-7; cdr3_nt: TGTGCCAGCAGCAGGGACAGACTACAGGGAGAGCAGTACTTC; cdr3_aa: CASSRDRLQGEQYF
clone_size: NA; d_call: TRBD2; v_call: TRBV5-1; j_call: TRBJ2-1; cdr3_nt: TGCGCCAGCAGCTTGCTTCTAGCGGGGGGGGCCAATGAGCAGTTCTTC; cdr3_aa: CASSLLLAGGANEQFF
clone_size: NA; d_call: TRBD2; v_call: TRBV7-9; j_call: TRBJ2-1; cdr3_nt: TGTGCCAGCAGCTCCACGGGACTAGCGGGGAATGAGCAGTTCTTC; cdr3_aa: CASSSTGLAGNEQFF
clone_size: once; d_call: NA; v_call: TRBV11-3; j_call: TRBJ2-3; cdr3_nt: TGTGCCAGCAGCTTACAGGGTACAGATACGCAGTATTTT; cdr3_aa: CASSLQGTDTQYF
clone_size: NA; d_call: NA; v_call: TRBV15; j_call: TRBJ1-5; cdr3_nt: TGTGCCACCACCCGGGGAGGGGGCAATCAGCCCCAGCATTTT; cdr3_aa: CATTRGGGNQPQHF
clone_size: NA; d_call: TRBD2; v_call: TRBV5-1; j_call: TRBJ2-2; cdr3_nt: TGCGCCAGCAGCTTGACAGCGGGGGCCGGGGAGCTGTTTTTT; cdr3_aa: CASSLTAGAGELFF
clone_size: NA; d_call: TRBD2; v_call: TRBV5-8; j_call: TRBJ2-7; cdr3_nt: TGTGCCAGCAGCTCCCGGGTAGGCGCGGGGGGCTCCTACGAGCAGTACTTC; cdr3_aa: CASSSRVGAGGSYEQYF
clone_size: NA; d_call: TRBD2; v_call: TRBV14; j_call: TRBJ2-1; cdr3_nt: TGTGCCAGCAGCCGAGCGGGGGGGCGTTACAATGAGCAGTTCTTC; cdr3_aa: CASSRAGGRYNEQFF
clone_size: NA; d_call: TRBD1; v_call: TRBV29-1; j_call: TRBJ2-1; cdr3_nt: TGCAGCGTTGAAGGACAGGGGGTAATCAATGAGCAGTTCTTC; cdr3_aa: CSVEGQGVINEQFF
clone_size: NA; d_call: TRBD1; v_call: TRBV5-4; j_call: TRBJ2-7; cdr3_nt: TGTGCCAGCAGCCCAGGGACAGCAATCTCTCTACGCGAGCAGTACTTC; cdr3_aa: CASSPGTAISLREQYF
clone_size: NA; d_call: NA; v_call: TRBV4-1; j_call: TRBJ1-2; cdr3_nt: TGCGCCAGCAGCCAAGAGTCCCTGTTCCTCTATGGCTACACCTTC; cdr3_aa: CASSQESLFLYGYTF
clone_size: NA; d_call: TRBD2; v_call: TRBV7-3; j_call: TRBJ2-3; cdr3_nt: TGTGCCAGCACCCCGACTAGCGGGGGGAGCACAGATACGCAGTATTTT; cdr3_aa: CASTPTSGGSTDTQYF
clone_size: NA; d_call: NA; v_call: TRBV12-3/TRBV12-4; j_call: TRBJ1-2; cdr3_nt: TGTGCCAGCAGTCAAGGGGGGGCCTATGGCTACACCTTC; cdr3_aa: CASSQGGAYGYTF
clone_size: NA; d_call: NA; v_call: TRBV6-6; j_call: TRBJ2-5; cdr3_nt: TGTGCCAGCAGTTACGGGGCCTCAGAAAGAGAGACCCAGTACTTC; cdr3_aa: CASSYGASERETQYF
clone_size: NA; d_call: TRBD1; v_call: TRBV19; j_call: TRBJ2-2; cdr3_nt: TGTGCCAGTAGTACCTACAGGGGTGGCGGGGAGCTGTTTTTT; cdr3_aa: CASSTYRGGGELFF
clone_size: NA; d_call: NA; v_call: TRBV4-2; j_call: TRBJ1-4; cdr3_nt: TGTGCCAGCAGCCCCCCACAGGGTAGGAAACTGTTTTTT; cdr3_aa: CASSPPQGRKLFF
clone_size: NA; d_call: NA; v_call: TRBV7-8; j_call: TRBJ2-5; cdr3_nt: TGTGCCAGCAGCACCTTTGAGGGCAAGGAGACCCAGTACTTC; cdr3_aa: CASSTFEGKETQYF
clone_size: NA; d_call: NA; v_call: TRBV9; j_call: TRBJ2-2; cdr3_nt: TGTGCCAGCAGCGTAGAGACCCCCTCCACCGGGACTCCGAACACCGGGGAGCTGTTTTTT; cdr3_aa: CASSVETPSTGTPNTGELFF
clone_size: NA; d_call: NA; v_call: TRBV5-1; j_call: TRBJ2-1; cdr3_nt: TGCGCCAGCAGCCCTGACCCGTCAGGTGAGCAGTTCTTC; cdr3_aa: CASSPDPSGEQFF
clone_size: NA; d_call: TRBD1; v_call: TRBV10-1; j_call: TRBJ1-2; cdr3_nt: TGCGCCAGCAGGGACAGGGCAACCTATGGCTACACCTTC; cdr3_aa: CASRDRATYGYTF
clone_size: NA; d_call: NA; v_call: TRBV6-1; j_call: TRBJ1-2; cdr3_nt: TGTGCCAGCAGTGAAGACTATGGGAGGGTTATCTATGGCTACACCTTC; cdr3_aa: CASSEDYGRVIYGYTF
clone_size: NA; d_call: NA; v_call: TRBV15; j_call: TRBJ2-2; cdr3_nt: TGTGCCACCAGCGGTACAACCCACACCGGGGAGCTGTTTTTT; cdr3_aa: CATSGTTHTGELFF
clone_size: once; d_call: NA; v_call: TRBV2; j_call: TRBJ2-7; cdr3_nt: TGTGCCAGCAGTGGGCAGGGGAACTACGAGCAGTACTTC; cdr3_aa: CASSGQGNYEQYF
clone_size: NA; d_call: NA; v_call: TRBV5-1; j_call: TRBJ2-5; cdr3_nt: TGCGCCAGCAGATCGGAGGACCTTCCAGGGGCTCTATCCGCAGGGGAGACCCAGTACTTC; cdr3_aa: CASRSEDLPGALSAGETQYF
clone_size: NA; d_call: TRBD1; v_call: TRBV19; j_call: TRBJ2-3; cdr3_nt: TGTGCCAGTAGTAACTTTAGGACAGGGAGGACAGATACGCAGTATTTT; cdr3_aa: CASSNFRTGRTDTQYF
clone_size: NA; d_call: NA; v_call: TRBV7-8; j_call: TRBJ1-2; cdr3_nt: TGTGCCAGCAGCTTAGGATGGACGGGGGAGGGCTACACCTTC; cdr3_aa: CASSLGWTGEGYTF
clone_size: NA; d_call: NA; v_call: TRBV6-5; j_call: TRBJ1-3; cdr3_nt: TGTGCCAGCAGTTACTCGCGGGGGCTCTCTGGAAACACCATATATTTT; cdr3_aa: CASSYSRGLSGNTIYF
clone_size: once; d_call: NA; v_call: TRBV11-2; j_call: TRBJ2-7; cdr3_nt: TGTGCCAGCAGCTTAGTACAGGACCCCTCCTACGAGCAGTACTTC; cdr3_aa: CASSLVQDPSYEQYF
clone_size: NA; d_call: NA; v_call: TRBV7-2; j_call: TRBJ1-1; cdr3_nt: TGTGCCAGCAGCTTAGGGGAGGTAACTGAAGCTTTCTTT; cdr3_aa: CASSLGEVTEAFF
clone_size: NA; d_call: TRBD2; v_call: TRBV5-1; j_call: TRBJ2-3; cdr3_nt: TGCGCCAGCAGCTTATGGACTAGCGGGGGGACTAGCACAGATACGCAGTATTTT; cdr3_aa: CASSLWTSGGTSTDTQYF
clone_size: NA; d_call: TRBD2; v_call: TRBV18; j_call: TRBJ2-1; cdr3_nt: TGTGCCACCACACCCAGCGGGGCATCCTACAATGAGCAGTTCTTC; cdr3_aa: CATTPSGASYNEQFF
clone_size: NA; d_call: TRBD2; v_call: TRBV11-2; j_call: TRBJ2-2; cdr3_nt: TGTGCCAGCAGCTTTACCCGGACTAGCGGGCGAAACACCGGGGAGCTGTTTTTT; cdr3_aa: CASSFTRTSGRNTGELFF
clone_size: NA; d_call: TRBD1; v_call: TRBV19; j_call: TRBJ1-2; cdr3_nt: TGTGCCAGTAGTATGGGACAGGGGAGAGGTGGCTACACCTTC; cdr3_aa: CASSMGQGRGGYTF
clone_size: NA; d_call: NA; v_call: TRBV12-2; j_call: TRBJ2-1; cdr3_nt: TGTGCAAGTCGCTTGGCCCCACAGGGGCCCCACAATGAGCAGTTCTTC; cdr3_aa: CASRLAPQGPHNEQFF
clone_size: NA; d_call: TRBD1; v_call: TRBV6-5; j_call: TRBJ1-5; cdr3_nt: TGTGCCAGCAGCGACAGGGGACGAGGCAATCAGCCCCAGCATTTT; cdr3_aa: CASSDRGRGNQPQHF
clone_size: once; d_call: NA; v_call: TRBV7-8; j_call: TRBJ1-2; cdr3_nt: TGTGCCAGCAGCTTAGGGTCAGGGATCTCGGTCTATGGCTACACCTTC; cdr3_aa: CASSLGSGISVYGYTF
clone_size: NA; d_call: TRBD2; v_call: TRBV5-1; j_call: TRBJ2-1; cdr3_nt: TGCGCCAGCAGCCCCGGGGTAGCGGGGGGGCCTTGGGATGAGCAGTTCTTC; cdr3_aa: CASSPGVAGGPWDEQFF
clone_size: NA; d_call: NA; v_call: TRBV10-3; j_call: TRBJ1-2; cdr3_nt: TGTGCCATCAGTGACGTACTGCTCCGAGTCAACTATGGCTACACCTTC; cdr3_aa: CAISDVLLRVNYGYTF
clone_size: few; d_call: NA; v_call: TRBV5-4; j_call: TRBJ2-5; cdr3_nt: TGTGCCAGCACCTCCAGTAGGGGCAGGGGAGAGACCCAGTACTTC; cdr3_aa: CASTSSRGRGETQYF
clone_size: NA; d_call: TRBD1; v_call: TRBV7-6; j_call: TRBJ1-6; cdr3_nt: TGTGCCAGCAGCATGTCAGGGGGCAATTCACCCCTCCACTTT; cdr3_aa: CASSMSGGNSPLHF
clone_size: NA; d_call: TRBD2; v_call: TRBV13; j_call: TRBJ2-7; cdr3_nt: TGTGCCAGCAGCTCAGCGGGACCCCGGGCGGGCGAGCAGTACTTC; cdr3_aa: CASSSAGPRAGEQYF
clone_size: NA; d_call: NA; v_call: TRBV7-2; j_call: TRBJ2-3; cdr3_nt: TGTGCCAGCAGCCCCCGCGTGGCGGGGGCCCCGCTGAGCACAGATACGCAGTATTTT; cdr3_aa: CASSPRVAGAPLSTDTQYF
clone_size: NA; d_call: TRBD1; v_call: TRBV6-2/TRBV6-3; j_call: TRBJ1-1; cdr3_nt: TGTGCCAGCAGTTATCCCCTCGGTGCAGGGACAGGGTTGGAAAAGGACACTGAAGCTTTCTTT; cdr3_aa: CASSYPLGAGTGLEKDTEAFF
clone_size: NA; d_call: TRBD2; v_call: TRBV27; j_call: TRBJ2-4; cdr3_nt: TGTGCCAGCTCTCCAGGACTAGCGGGTCAAGCCAAAAACATTCAGTACTTC; cdr3_aa: CASSPGLAGQAKNIQYF
clone_size: NA; d_call: TRBD1; v_call: TRBV6-5; j_call: TRBJ1-4; cdr3_nt: TGTGCCAGCAGCCCCAGACAGGGGGCTAATGAAAAACTGTTTTTT; cdr3_aa: CASSPRQGANEKLFF
clone_size: NA; d_call: NA; v_call: TRBV19; j_call: TRBJ2-7; cdr3_nt: TGTGCCAGTAGTATAGATGAAGGCGGCTACGAGCAGTACTTC; cdr3_aa: CASSIDEGGYEQYF